The text below deals with one T cell receptor beta chain. MiXCR, run by TCRdb on the PCR reads, gives a single entry per CDR3 protein. The sample holds approximately 90,000 distinct CDR3 sequences, around 50% seen once. The sample originates from a study of CDR3 diversity in severe acne. The CDR3 extends over 18 amino acids. The ends lost 4 bases at V and 4 bases at J; junction bases unmatched: 12. In germline, CDR1 is MNHEY, CDR2 SVGEGT. The receptor's source is a male donor in good health, serving as a control. The sequenced sample consisted of blood. The chain links TRBV6-2 or TRBV6-3 to TRBJ2-6, with 8 nucleotides matching TRBD2. CDR3 sequence (DNA): TGTGCCAGCAGTTCCCGGGGGGGCGGGAGCTCCGGGGCCAACGTCCTGACTTTC. Its protein is CASSSRGGGSSGANVLTF.